The source of this T cell receptor (beta chain) is a study of lymphopenia after photon versus proton radiotherapy. Profiling relied on immunoSEQ multiplex PCR, and the TCRdb table lists in-frame clones only, not all of them. The repertoire consists of approximately 150,000 clones, with 80% to 90% occurring once and the leading ten covering around 4.5%. The germline gives CDR1 MNHEY, CDR2 SMNVEV (reference sequence). Germline trimming cut 8 bases from V and 4 bases from J; bases unmatched to any gene: 8. The CDR3 covers 15 residues. The sample in question was peripheral blood, obtained from a patient treated with photon-based radiotherapy. The sequence derives from a man aged 45-65 years with gastric cancer. V and J are TRBV27 and TRBJ2-6, with 7 bases lining up with TRBD2. CDR3 in amino acids: CASATGGSGANVLTF. The CDR3 DNA reads TGTGCCAGCGCCACCGGGGGGAGCGGGGCCAACGTCCTGACTTTC.